This T cell receptor (beta chain) was recovered during a study of regulatory T cells in long-lasting Graves disease. Time point specified: newly diagnosed GD, antithyroid drugs for less than 3 months. From PBMCs, RNA was extracted and then used to make the TCR library. Arm-PCR of CDR3 regions and iRepertoire HTBI primers were the basis on which TCR beta libraries were built. TCRdb analysed the multiplex PCR reads with MiXCR anew, one entry per CDR3 protein. The top ten hold 12% of the sample, which has some 600,000 distinct CDR3 sequences, approximately 16% seen once. This CDR3 is built from 14 residues. Trimming pared 2 bases from V and 8 bases from J, leaving 13 bases between. This clonotype was observed at least ten times. Another study also made use of these data, one on T cells in Graves' hyperthyroidism and ophthalmopathy. That publication notes: Stable Graves' hyperthyroidism denoted no ophthalmopathy progression over 18 months. The model foresaw ophthalmopathy a median roughly 6 months prior to onset.

Sequenced material: peripheral blood mononuclear cells (PBMCs), taken at new diagnosis, from a patient treated with antithyroid drugs. The chain carries TRBV12-3 or TRBV12-4 and TRBJ2-1, with a tentative D call TRBD2 (6 bases). This receptor was obtained from a man in his late teens or twenties with Graves disease. The CDR3 region is CASSLTGSIDEQFF. CDR3 sequence (DNA): TGTGCCAGCAGTTTAACCGGGAGTATCGATGAGCAGTTCTTC.